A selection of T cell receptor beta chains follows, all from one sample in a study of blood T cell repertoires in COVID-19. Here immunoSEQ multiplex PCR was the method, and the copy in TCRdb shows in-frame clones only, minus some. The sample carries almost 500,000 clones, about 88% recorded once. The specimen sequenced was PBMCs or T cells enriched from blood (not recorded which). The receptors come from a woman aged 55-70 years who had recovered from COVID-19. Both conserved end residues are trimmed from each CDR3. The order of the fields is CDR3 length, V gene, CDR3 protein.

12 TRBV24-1 ATSGRWVENTQY
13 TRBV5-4 ASSSGQILGNTIY
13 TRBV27 ASSPLTGGNEKLF
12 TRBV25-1 ASSPSDRLYGYT
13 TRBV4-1 ASSQLGQARDIQY
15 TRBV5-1 ASRLRTGSSSTDTQY
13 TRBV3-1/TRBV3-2 ASSWWGQGGGGAF
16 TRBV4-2 ASSQDRGTGHSGNTIY
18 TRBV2 ASSEREDRRGLPNTGELF
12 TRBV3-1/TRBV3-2 ASRMGASRGEQY
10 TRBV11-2 ASSNRGGEQY
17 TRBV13 ASSSSSSGGAEFRETQY
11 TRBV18 ASSPALSGELF
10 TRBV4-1 ASSHPADTQY
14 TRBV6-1 ASSALGQPAHQPQH
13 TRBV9 ASSVDRGPVTLQF
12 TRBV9 ASRAAQLNSPLH
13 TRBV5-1 ASSLGTGRHNEQF
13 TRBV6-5 ASSWTSGDTGELF
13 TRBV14 ASSQGLAWGETQY
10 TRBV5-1 ASSLGQYEQY
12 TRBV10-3 AISESRGGDGYT
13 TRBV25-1 ASSAPGAGGNTIY
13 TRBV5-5 ASSLGDRSSYEQY
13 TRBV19 ASSIYARTNYGYT
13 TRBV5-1 ASSSRQGTRTEAF
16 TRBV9 ASSVEEVEGRDTGELF
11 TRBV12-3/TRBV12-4 ASSLGQHQPQH
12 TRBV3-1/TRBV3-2 ASSPNRVDTEAF
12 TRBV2 ASSKRPQINEQF
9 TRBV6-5 ASSYAGEQF
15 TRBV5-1 ASSLGLQRGSTGELF
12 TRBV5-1 ASSHGGDNSPLH
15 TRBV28 ASSSMTGSSYNSPLH
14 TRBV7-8 ASSFGRTGIGFEAF
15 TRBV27 ASSLQGYGWSGNTIY
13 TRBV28 ASTLAGTSTDTQY
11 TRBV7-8 ASSLVGEGGYT
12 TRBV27 ASSLQGGTGELF
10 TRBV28 ASRLTGGVTF
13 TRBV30 AWSVWLAGSNEQF
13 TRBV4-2 ASSPEVQGNLGYT
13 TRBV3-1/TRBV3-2 ASRSAGANTGELF
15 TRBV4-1 ASSRALTGSSGNTIY
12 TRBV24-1 ATSGGGKNTEAF
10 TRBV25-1 ASSRQAYTQY
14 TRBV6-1 ASSARLAGKQNEQF
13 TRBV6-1 ASSETPGGRAEQF
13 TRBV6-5 ASSSTGLSNQPQH
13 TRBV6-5 ASKDTGAVYNEQY
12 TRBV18 ASSRGTYNSPLH
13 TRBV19 ASTTGSSGANVLT